The 9 T cell receptor beta chains below come from one sample, sequenced in a study of post-analysis software for immune sequencing data (dated by TCRdb to 2015 to 2017). The library came from PCR. The sequencing machine was an Illumina HiSeq 2500. To reduce PCR and sequencing biases, unique molecular identifiers were built into the TCR beta cDNA libraries. Starting from the raw public reads, TCRdb applied fastp trimming at Q25, assembled clones with MiXCR and retained in-frame beta chains. Rows with one shared CDR3 protein collapse into an entry with the most common genes and DNA. This sample has some 690,000 distinct CDR3 sequences in its table, and 59% of those were observed once. Roughly 10% of the sample belongs to the ten largest clones. The research as a whole found: A handful of TRBV segments, including TRBV5-6, TRBV5-1 and TRBV20-1, were significantly more frequent in patients than controls.

These receptors lack a known antigen. Sequencing was performed on blood. Source of these receptors: a girl aged 2 to 9 with multiple sclerosis.

The chain employs TRBV24-1 and TRBJ2-1, with 7 nucleotides matching TRBD1. V shed 2 bases, J shed 3 bases, and the junction held 6 bases outside the gene matches. The V gene's germline CDR1 is KGHDR and CDR2 SFDVKD. This CDR3 has 16 amino acids. In DNA, the CDR3 is TGTGCCACCAGTGATTCCCCGGGACAGAGCTACAATGAGCAGTTCTTC. Translation: CATSDSPGQSYNEQFF.

V is TRBV6-2 or TRBV6-3 and J is TRBJ2-1; either TRBD1 or TRBD2 may fit D (5 bases each). Per the germline V gene, CDR1 is MNHEY and CDR2 is SVGEGT. V gave up 2 bases and J gave up 3 bases, with 11 bases separating them. This CDR3 contains 15 residues. CDR3 sequence: CASSYAGAHYNEQFF. The CDR3, as DNA: TGTGCCAGCAGTTACGCCGGGGCCCACTACAATGAGCAGTTCTTC.

The rearrangement uses TRBV20-1 and TRBJ2-2; TRBD2 aligns across 9 bases. V shed 0 bases, J shed 6 bases, and the junction held 8 bases outside the gene matches. The CDR3 is 16 residues long. Germline CDR1 is DFQATT and CDR2 is SNEGSKA (reference sequence). Here the CDR3 reads CSARDRRGGLPGELFF. The CDR3 coding sequence is TGCAGTGCTAGAGATCGGCGGGGGGGGTTACCCGGGGAGCTGTTTTTT.

The chain uses TRBV4-1 and TRBJ1-6; TRBD1 agrees at 12 bases. This CDR3 contains 20 residues. Trimming cost V 0 bases and J 8 bases; bases outside gene matches: 14. Germline V gives CDR1 MGHRA, CDR2 YSYEKL. CDR3 sequence reads: CASSQEGGTGGAYGDSPLHF. As DNA, the CDR3 is TGCGCCAGCAGCCAAGAGGGCGGGACAGGGGGCGCCTACGGCGATTCACCCCTCCACTTT.

There are a few counts of this clonotype. The chain recombines TRBV6-5 with TRBJ2-1, with TRBD2 matching over 12 bases. With 3 bases clipped from V and 0 bases from J, the junction kept 3 bases outside the gene matches. CDR3 length equals 17 residues. CDR1 is MNHEY and CDR2 is SVGAGI in the germline V gene. The CDR3 nucleotides read TGTGCCAGCAGTTATCGACTAGCGGGAGTCTCCTACAATGAGCAGTTCTTC. This sequence encodes CASSYRLAGVSYNEQFF.

V is TRBV12-3 or TRBV12-4 and J is TRBJ1-2, with no clear D. V was cut by 3 bases and J by 3 bases, with 11 bases left in between. The CDR3 spans 14 residues. CDR3 nucleotides: TGTGCCAGCAGTTTTGCGGTGGTATACTATGGCTACACCTTC. Translation: CASSFAVVYYGYTF.

This clonotype occurred once. V usage is TRBV12-3 or TRBV12-4 and J usage is TRBJ2-5; either TRBD1 or TRBD2 may supply D (5 bases each). Trimming left V 3 bases short and J 11 bases short, with 22 bases between. The CDR3 has 15 amino acids. CDR3 bases: TGTGCCAGCAGTTTCGGGCCGGACTGGGGCAATGAGCAGTACTTC. Protein sequence: CASSFGPDWGNEQYF.

This clonotype was counted between two and nine times. The chain recombines TRBV20-1 with TRBJ2-5, with 9 bases matching TRBD2. The CDR3 totals 15 residues. After removal of 3 bases from V and 1 base from J, the junction contained 6 bases not matched to a gene. In germline, CDR1 is DFQATT, CDR2 SNEGSKA (reference sequence). CDR3 bases: TGCAGTGCTAGTTCATTAGCGGGGGTCCAAGAGACCCAGTACTTC. Amino acid sequence: CSASSLAGVQETQYF.

The J gene is TRBJ2-6, the V gene TRBV7-2; 9 nucleotides match TRBD1. V lost 4 bases and J lost 3; bases outside the gene matches: 13. Germline V CDR1 and CDR2: SGHTA, FQGNSA. The length of the CDR3 is 19 residues. The CDR3 coding sequence is TGTGCCAGCAGCTCCCTAGGGACAGGGTGGGTACGTGGGGCCAACGTCCTGACTTTC. This sequence encodes CASSSLGTGWVRGANVLTF.